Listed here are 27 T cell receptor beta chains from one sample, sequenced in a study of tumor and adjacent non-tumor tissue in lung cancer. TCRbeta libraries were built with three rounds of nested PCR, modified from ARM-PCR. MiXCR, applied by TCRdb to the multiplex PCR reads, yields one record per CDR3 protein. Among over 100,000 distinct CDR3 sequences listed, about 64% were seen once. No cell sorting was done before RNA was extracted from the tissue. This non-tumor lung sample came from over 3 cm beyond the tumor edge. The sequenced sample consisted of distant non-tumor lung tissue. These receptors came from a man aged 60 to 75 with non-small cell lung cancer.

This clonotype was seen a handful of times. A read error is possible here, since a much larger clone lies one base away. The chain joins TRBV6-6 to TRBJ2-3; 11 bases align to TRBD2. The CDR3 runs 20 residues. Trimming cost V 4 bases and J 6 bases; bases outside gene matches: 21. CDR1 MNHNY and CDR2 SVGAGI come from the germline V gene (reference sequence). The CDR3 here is CASSSPGGNSGRAVEDTQYF. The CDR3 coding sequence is TGTGCCAGCAGTTCCCCGGGAGGTAATAGCGGGAGGGCCGTCGAGGATACGCAGTATTTT.

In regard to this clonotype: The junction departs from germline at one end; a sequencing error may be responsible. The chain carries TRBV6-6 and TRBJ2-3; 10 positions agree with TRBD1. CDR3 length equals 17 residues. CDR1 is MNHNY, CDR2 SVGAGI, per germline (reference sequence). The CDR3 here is CVSSYDPDRGRTDTQYF. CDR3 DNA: TGTGTCAGCAGTTACGATCCAGACAGGGGGCGCACAGATACGCAGTATTTT.

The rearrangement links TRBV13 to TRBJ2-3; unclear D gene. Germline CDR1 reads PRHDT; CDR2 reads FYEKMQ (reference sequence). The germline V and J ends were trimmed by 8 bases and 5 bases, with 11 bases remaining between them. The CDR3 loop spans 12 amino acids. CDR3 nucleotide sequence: TGTGCCAGCGGCTCCAAGATAGATACGCAGTATTTT. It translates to CASGSKIDTQYF. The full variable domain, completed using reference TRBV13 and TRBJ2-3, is AAGVIQSPRHLIKEKRETATLKCYPIPRHDTVYWYQQGPGQDPQFLISFYEKMQSDKGSIPDRFSAQQFSDYHSELNMSSLELGDSALYFCASGSKIDTQYFGPGTRLTVL.

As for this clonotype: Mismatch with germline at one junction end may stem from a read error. The CDR3 nucleotides are TGCGCCATCAGCGCCGACGGACCCCAAGAGACCCAGTACTTC. This codes for CAISADGPQETQYF. The chain uses TRBV11-2 and TRBJ2-5, with D hard to call. This CDR3 has 14 residues. The germline V gene has CDR1 SGHAT and CDR2 FQNNGV.

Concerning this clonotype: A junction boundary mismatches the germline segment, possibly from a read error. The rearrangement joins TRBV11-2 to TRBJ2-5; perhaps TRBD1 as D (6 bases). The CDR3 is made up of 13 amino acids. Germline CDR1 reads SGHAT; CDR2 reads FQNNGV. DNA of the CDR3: TGTGCCGACAGCTTAGAGGGTTTGGGGGCCCACTACTTC. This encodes CADSLEGLGAHYF.

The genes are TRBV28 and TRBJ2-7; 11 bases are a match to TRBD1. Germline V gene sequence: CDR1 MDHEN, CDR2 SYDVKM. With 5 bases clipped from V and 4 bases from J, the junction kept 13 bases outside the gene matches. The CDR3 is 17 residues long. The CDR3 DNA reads TGTGCCAGCAGTCCGAGGGGCTGGACAGGGGGCGTGTACGAGCAGTACTTC. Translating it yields CASSPRGWTGGVYEQYF.

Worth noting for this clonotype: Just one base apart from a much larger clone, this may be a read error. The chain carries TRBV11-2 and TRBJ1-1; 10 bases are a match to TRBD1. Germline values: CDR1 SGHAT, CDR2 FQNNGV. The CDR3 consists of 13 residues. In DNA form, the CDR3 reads TGTGCCAACAGCGACAGGGGGCTTGGTGAAGCTTTCTTT. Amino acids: CANSDRGLGEAFF.

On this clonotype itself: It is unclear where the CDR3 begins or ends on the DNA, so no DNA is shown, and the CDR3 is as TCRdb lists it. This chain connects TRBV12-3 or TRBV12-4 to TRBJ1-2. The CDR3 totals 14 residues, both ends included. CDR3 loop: CASSPLRPIYGCTF.

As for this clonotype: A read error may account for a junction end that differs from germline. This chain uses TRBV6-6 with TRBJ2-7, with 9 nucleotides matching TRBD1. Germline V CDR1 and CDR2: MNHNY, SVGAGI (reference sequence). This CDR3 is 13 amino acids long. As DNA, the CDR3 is TGTGCCAGCACCTCACAGGGGGCCTACGAGCGGTACTTC. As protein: CASTSQGAYERYF.

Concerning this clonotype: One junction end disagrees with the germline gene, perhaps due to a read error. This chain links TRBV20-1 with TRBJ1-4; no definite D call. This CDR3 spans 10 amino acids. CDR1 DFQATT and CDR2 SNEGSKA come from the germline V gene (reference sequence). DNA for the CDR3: TGCAGTGCTTCAGGCGAAAGACTGTTTTTT. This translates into CSASGERLFF.

The CDR3 DNA is TGTGCCAGCAGCCCCCTCCAGGGACGAGAGACCCAGTACTTC. This gives the protein CASSPLQGRETQYF. This sequence joins TRBV11-3 and TRBJ2-5, with D possibly being TRBD1 or TRBD2 (5 bases each). Per germline, CDR1 SGHNT and CDR2 YENEEA. This CDR3 is built from 14 residues. Trimming shortened V by 5 bases and J by 4 bases, and 14 bases separated the two germline ends. Using reference TRBV11-3 and TRBJ2-5 for the parts outside the CDR3, the full variable domain is EAGVVQSPRYKIIEKKQPVAFWCNPISGHNTLYWYLQNLGQGPELLIRYENEEAVDDSQLPKDRFSAERLKGVDSTLKIQPAELGDSAVYLCASSPLQGRETQYFGPGTRLLVL.

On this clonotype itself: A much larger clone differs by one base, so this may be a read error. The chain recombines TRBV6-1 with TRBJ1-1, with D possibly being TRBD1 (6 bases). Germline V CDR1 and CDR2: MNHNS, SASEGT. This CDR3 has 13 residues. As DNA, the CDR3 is TGTGCCAGCAGGAGGGACACCTACACTGAAGCTTTATTT. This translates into CASRRDTYTEALF.

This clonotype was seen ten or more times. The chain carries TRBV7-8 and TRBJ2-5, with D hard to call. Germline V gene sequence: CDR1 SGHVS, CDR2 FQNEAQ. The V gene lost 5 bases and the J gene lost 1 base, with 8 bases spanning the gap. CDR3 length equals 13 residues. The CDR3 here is CASSESFQETQYF. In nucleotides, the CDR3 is TGTGCCAGCAGCGAATCTTTCCAAGAGACCCAGTACTTC. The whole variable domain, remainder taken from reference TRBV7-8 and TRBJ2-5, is GAGVSQSPRYKVAKRGQDVALRCDPISGHVSLFWYQQALGQGPEFLTYFQNEAQLDKSGLPSDRFFAERPEGSVSTLKIQRTQQEDSAVYLCASSESFQETQYFGPGTRLLVL.

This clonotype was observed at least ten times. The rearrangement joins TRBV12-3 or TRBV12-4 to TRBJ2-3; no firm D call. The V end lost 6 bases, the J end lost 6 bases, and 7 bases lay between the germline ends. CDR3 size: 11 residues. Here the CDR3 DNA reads TGTGCCAGCAGCCTGGGTGATACGCAGTATTTT. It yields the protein CASSLGDTQYF.

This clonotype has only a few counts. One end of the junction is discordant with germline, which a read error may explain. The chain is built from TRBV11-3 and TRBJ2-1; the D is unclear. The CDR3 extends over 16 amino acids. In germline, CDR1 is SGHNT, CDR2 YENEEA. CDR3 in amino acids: CANSSESRVTYNVQFF. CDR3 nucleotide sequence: TGTGCCAACAGCTCCGAATCCCGTGTCACCTACAATGTGCAGTTCTTC.

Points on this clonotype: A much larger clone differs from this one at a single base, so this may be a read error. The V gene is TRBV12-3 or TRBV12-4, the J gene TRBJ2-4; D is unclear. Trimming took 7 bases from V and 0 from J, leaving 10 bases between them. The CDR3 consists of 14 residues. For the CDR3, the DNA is TGTGCCAGCACTTTCCTCGAAGCCAAAAACATTCAGTACTTC. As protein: CASTFLEAKNIQYF.

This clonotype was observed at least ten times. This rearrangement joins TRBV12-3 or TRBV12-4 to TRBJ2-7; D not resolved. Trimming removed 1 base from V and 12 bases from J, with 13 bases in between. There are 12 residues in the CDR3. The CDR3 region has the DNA TGTGCCAGCAGTTTAGGTCTTACTGTTTGGTACTTC. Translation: CASSLGLTVWYF.

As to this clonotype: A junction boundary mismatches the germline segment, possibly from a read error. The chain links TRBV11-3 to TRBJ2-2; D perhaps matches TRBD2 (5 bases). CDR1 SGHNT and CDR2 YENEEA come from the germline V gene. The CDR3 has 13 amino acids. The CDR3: CVSSLLPDGELFF. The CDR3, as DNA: TGTGTCAGCAGCTTACTTCCGGACGGGGAGCTATTTTTT.

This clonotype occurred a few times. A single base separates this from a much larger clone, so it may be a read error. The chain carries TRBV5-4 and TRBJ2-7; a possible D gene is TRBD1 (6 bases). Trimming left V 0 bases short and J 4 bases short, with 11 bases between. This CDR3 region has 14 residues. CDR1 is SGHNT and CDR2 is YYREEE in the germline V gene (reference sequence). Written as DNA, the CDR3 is TGTGCCAGCAGCTTGGGACAGGTGACTTACGAGCAGTACTTC. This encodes CASSLGQVTYEQYF.

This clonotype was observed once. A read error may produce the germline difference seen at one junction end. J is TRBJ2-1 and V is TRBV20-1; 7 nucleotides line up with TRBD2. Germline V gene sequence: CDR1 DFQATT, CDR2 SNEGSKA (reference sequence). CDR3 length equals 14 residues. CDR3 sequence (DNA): TGCAGTGCTAGTGAGGTAGCGGGCTACAATGGGCAGTTCTTC. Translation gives CSASEVAGYNGQFF.

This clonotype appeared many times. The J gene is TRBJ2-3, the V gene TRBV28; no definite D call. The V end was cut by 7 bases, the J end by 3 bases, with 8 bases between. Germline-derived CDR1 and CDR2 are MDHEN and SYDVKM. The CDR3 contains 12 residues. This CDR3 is CASKDGTDTQYF. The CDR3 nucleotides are TGTGCCAGCAAGGACGGGACAGATACGCAGTATTTT. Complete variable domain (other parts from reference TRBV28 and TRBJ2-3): DVKVTQSSRYLVKRTGEKVFLECVQDMDHENMFWYRQDPGLGLRLIYFSYDVKMKEKGDIPEGYSVSREKKERFSLILESASTNQTSMYLCASKDGTDTQYFGPGTRLTVL.

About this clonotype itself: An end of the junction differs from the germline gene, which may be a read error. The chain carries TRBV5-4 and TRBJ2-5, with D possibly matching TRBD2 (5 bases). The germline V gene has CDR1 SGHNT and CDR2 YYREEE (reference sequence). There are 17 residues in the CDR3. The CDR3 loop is CASSFTGGSEGQDTQYF. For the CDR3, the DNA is TGTGCAAGCAGCTTCACTGGAGGAAGCGAAGGCCAAGATACCCAGTACTTC.

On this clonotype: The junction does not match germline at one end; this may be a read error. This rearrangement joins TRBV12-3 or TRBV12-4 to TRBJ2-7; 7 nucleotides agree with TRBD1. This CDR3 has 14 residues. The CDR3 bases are TGTGCCAGGAGGGGCCCGGGACAGTCCTATGAGCAGTACTTC. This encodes CARRGPGQSYEQYF.

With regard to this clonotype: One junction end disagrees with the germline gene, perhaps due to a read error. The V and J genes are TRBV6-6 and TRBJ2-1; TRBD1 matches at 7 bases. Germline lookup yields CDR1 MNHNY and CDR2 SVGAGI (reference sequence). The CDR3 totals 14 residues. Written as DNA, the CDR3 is TGTGCCAGCAGTTTGACAGGGATTGGCACTGAGCAATTCTTC. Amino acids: CASSLTGIGTEQFF.

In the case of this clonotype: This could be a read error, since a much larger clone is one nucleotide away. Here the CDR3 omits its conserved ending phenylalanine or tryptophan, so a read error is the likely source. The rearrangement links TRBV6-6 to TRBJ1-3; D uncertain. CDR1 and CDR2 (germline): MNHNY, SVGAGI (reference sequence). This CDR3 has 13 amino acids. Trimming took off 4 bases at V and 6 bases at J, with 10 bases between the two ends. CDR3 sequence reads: CASSLSPENTIYL. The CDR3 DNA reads TGTGCCAGCAGTTTGAGCCCTGAAAACACCATATATCTT.

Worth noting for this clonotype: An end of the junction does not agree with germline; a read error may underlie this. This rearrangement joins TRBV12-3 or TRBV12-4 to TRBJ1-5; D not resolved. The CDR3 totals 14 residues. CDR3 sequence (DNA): TGTGCCAACAGTCCACAGCTTAGCAATCGGCCCCAGCATTTT. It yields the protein CANSPQLSNRPQHF.

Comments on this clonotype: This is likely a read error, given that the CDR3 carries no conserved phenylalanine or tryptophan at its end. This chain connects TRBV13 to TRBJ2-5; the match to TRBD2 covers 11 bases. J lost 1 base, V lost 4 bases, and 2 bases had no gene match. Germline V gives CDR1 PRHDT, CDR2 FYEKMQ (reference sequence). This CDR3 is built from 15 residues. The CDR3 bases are TGTGCCAGCAGCTCGACTAGCGGGGCCCAAGAGACCCAGTACCTC. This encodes CASSSTSGAQETQYL.